This T cell receptor (beta chain) was sequenced in a study of T cells in Graves' hyperthyroidism and ophthalmopathy. Regions amplified from RNA transcripts were the TCR beta CDR3 regions. TCR CDR3 regions were first amplified by RT-PCR with HTBI primers. Using its own MiXCR run on the multiplex PCR reads, TCRdb lists one record per CDR3 protein. The profile covers about 570,000 distinct CDR3 sequences, with roughly 50% appearing a single time and roughly 19% taken by the ten largest. This clonotype was seen only a few times. This CDR3 is 13 amino acids long. Deletions cut 6 bases from V and 2 bases from J, with 10 bases between. CDR1 SNHLY and CDR2 FYNNEI come from the germline V gene.

This sequence was found in an adult woman with Graves' disease, either hyperthyroidism or ophthalmopathy (not recorded which). The chain joins TRBV2 to TRBJ2-5; perhaps TRBD2 as D (6 bases). Sequenced input: peripheral blood or thyroid tissue (not recorded which). CDR3 residues: CASRAGGQETQYF. Here the CDR3 DNA reads TGTGCCAGCAGAGCTGGAGGGCAAGAGACCCAGTACTTC.